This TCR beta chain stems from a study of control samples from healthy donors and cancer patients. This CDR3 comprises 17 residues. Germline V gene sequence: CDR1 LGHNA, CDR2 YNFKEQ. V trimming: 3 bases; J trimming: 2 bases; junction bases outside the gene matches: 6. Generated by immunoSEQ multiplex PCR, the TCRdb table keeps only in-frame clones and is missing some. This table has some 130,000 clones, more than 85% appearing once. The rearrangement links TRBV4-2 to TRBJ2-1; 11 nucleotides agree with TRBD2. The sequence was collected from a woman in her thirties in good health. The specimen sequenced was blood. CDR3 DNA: TGTGCCAGCAGCCAGAGGGATAGCGGGAGGGCCTACAATGAGCAGTTCTTC. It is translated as CASSQRDSGRAYNEQFF.